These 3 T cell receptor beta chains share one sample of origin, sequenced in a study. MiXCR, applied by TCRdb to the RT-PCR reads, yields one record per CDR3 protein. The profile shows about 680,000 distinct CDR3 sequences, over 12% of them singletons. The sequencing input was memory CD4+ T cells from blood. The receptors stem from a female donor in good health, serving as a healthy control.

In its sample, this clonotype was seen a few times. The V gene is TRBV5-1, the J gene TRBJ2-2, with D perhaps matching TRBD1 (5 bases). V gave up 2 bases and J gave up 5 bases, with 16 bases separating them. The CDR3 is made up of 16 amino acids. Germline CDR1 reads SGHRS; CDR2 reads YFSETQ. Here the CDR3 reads CASSLSGAGLTGELFF. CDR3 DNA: TGCGCCAGCAGCTTAAGTGGGGCAGGGCTGACCGGGGAGCTGTTTTTT.

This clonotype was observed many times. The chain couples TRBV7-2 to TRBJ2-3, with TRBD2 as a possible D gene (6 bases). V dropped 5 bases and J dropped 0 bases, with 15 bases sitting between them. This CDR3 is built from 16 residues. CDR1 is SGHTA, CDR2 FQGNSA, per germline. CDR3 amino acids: CASSAMGGFSTDTQYF. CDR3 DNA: TGTGCCAGCAGCGCCATGGGGGGATTTAGCACAGATACGCAGTATTTT.

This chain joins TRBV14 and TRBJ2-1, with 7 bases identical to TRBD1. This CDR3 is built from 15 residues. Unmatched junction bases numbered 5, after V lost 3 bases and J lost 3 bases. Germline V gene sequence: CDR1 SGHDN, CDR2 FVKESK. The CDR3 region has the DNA TGTGCCAGCAGCCAGCAACAGGGGAGCTACAATGAGCAGTTCTTC. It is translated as CASSQQQGSYNEQFF.